One and the same sample provided the 32 T cell receptor beta chains below, sequenced in a study of T cells in Graves' hyperthyroidism and ophthalmopathy. Researchers amplified the TCR beta CDR3 regions from RNA transcripts. During a first-round RT-PCR of the TCR CDR3, the HTBI primer set was used. TCRdb re-called the multiplex PCR reads with MiXCR, one entry per CDR3 protein. The sample lists more than 350,000 distinct CDR3 sequences, about 16% seen once, with about 20% in the top ten. Sequenced sample: blood. These receptor sequences come from a woman in her sixties or seventies with Graves' ophthalmopathy.

This clonotype came up a few times. At one of its ends the junction is not consistent with the germline gene, which may arise from a read error. V gene TRBV5-1 combines with J gene TRBJ2-1, with TRBD1 matching 12 bases. Per the germline V gene, CDR1 is SGHRS and CDR2 is YFSETQ. There are 18 residues in the CDR3. The CDR3 bases are TGCGCCAGCACCCTCGGGACAGGGGGCCCGAGCTCCTACAATGGGCAGTTCTTC. Its translation is CASTLGTGGPSSYNGQFF.

The rearrangement uses TRBV12-3 or TRBV12-4 and TRBJ2-1, with 10 positions matching TRBD2. V shed 5 bases, J shed 3 bases, and the junction held 10 bases outside the gene matches. This CDR3 is 17 amino acids long. In DNA form, the CDR3 reads TGTGCCAGCAGTCTCCATACTAGCGGGGTGCACTACAATGAGCAGTTCTTC. Its protein product is CASSLHTSGVHYNEQFF.

The chain carries TRBV7-2 and TRBJ2-1; possibly TRBD2 for D (6 bases). In germline, CDR1 is SGHTA, CDR2 FQGNSA. Trimming shortened V by 3 bases and J by 7 bases, and 13 bases separated the two germline ends. CDR3 size: 14 residues. CDR3 sequence reads: CASSLRGLQNEQFF. The CDR3 nucleotides read TGTGCCAGCAGCTTGAGGGGACTTCAGAATGAGCAGTTCTTC.

This clonotype was recorded many times. The chain has TRBV20-1 and TRBJ1-2; D perhaps matches TRBD1 (6 bases). Germline CDR1 DFQATT, CDR2 SNEGSKA (reference sequence). The CDR3 extends over 12 amino acids. The germline V and J ends were trimmed by 1 base and 6 bases, with 9 bases remaining between them. This CDR3 reads CSARGDKDGYTF. CDR3 in DNA: TGCAGTGCTAGAGGGGACAAGGATGGCTACACCTTC.

V gene TRBV5-1 combines with J gene TRBJ2-7; weak D call: TRBD1 (5 bases). The length of the CDR3 is 14 residues. The V and J ends lost 0 bases and 2 bases respectively, with 9 bases between them. Germline values: CDR1 SGHRS, CDR2 YFSETQ. The CDR3 here is CASSLVTEAYEQYF. The CDR3 DNA reads TGCGCCAGCAGCTTGGTGACAGAAGCCTACGAGCAGTACTTC.

This clonotype was found many times. The gene calls are TRBV20-1 and TRBJ2-1; 13 nucleotides match TRBD2. Looked up from germline, CDR1 is DFQATT and CDR2 is SNEGSKA (reference sequence). This CDR3 has 16 amino acids. The trim removed 1 base at V and 7 bases at J, leaving 7 bases unmatched. The CDR3 here is CSARAGLAGTGNEQFF. CDR3 DNA sequence: TGCAGTGCTAGAGCGGGACTAGCGGGAACGGGGAATGAGCAGTTCTTC.

This clonotype was detected many times. The chain employs TRBV28 and TRBJ1-5; 7 bases map to TRBD1. Per germline, CDR1 MDHEN and CDR2 SYDVKM. This CDR3 spans 16 amino acids. Trimming took 6 bases from V and 2 from J; bases not matched to a gene: 10. The CDR3, as DNA: TGTGCCAGCAGCCTCAACAGGGGATGGGGCAATCAGCCCCAGCATTTT. It codes for CASSLNRGWGNQPQHF.

This clonotype was found many times. The chain uses TRBV6-1 and TRBJ1-1; a weak D match, TRBD1 (5 bases). CDR3 length: 16 amino acids. V gave up 5 bases and J gave up 0 bases, with 16 bases separating them. CDR1 MNHNS and CDR2 SASEGT come from the germline V gene. The CDR3 DNA is TGTGCCAGCAGTCCGAACCCGGGGCAACTGAACACTGAAGCTTTCTTT. This encodes CASSPNPGQLNTEAFF.

This clonotype was seen repeatedly, ten times or more. The chain carries TRBV7-8 and TRBJ2-7; D ambiguous. The CDR3 is 17 amino acids. Germline values: CDR1 SGHVS, CDR2 FQNEAQ. Trimming shortened V by 0 bases and J by 2 bases, and 17 bases separated the two germline ends. For the CDR3, the DNA is TGTGCCAGCAGCTTAGCGCTTAGTGAGGAGTTGCCCTACGAGCAGTACTTC. Protein sequence: CASSLALSEELPYEQYF.

The table lists this clonotype with many counts. The chain combines TRBV2 with TRBJ1-2, with D possibly TRBD1 on 6 matching bases. Trimming removed 6 bases from V and 8 bases from J, with 13 bases in between. The germline V gene has CDR1 SNHLY and CDR2 FYNNEI. This CDR3 spans 12 amino acids. This chain's CDR3 is CASRAGVWGYTF. The DNA of the CDR3 is TGTGCCAGCAGGGCAGGGGTCTGGGGCTACACCTTC.

The chain links TRBV9 to TRBJ1-3; 10 bases map to TRBD1. The CDR3 totals 18 residues. V shed 0 bases, J shed 9 bases, and the junction held 15 bases outside the gene matches. CDR1 and CDR2 (germline): SGDLS, YYNGEE. CDR3 in DNA: TGTGCCAGCAGCGTAGACTTAGGGACAGGGGCTCTGGACGTCACCATATATTTT. Its protein is CASSVDLGTGALDVTIYF.

This clonotype was seen more than once but under ten times. V gene TRBV5-8 combines with J gene TRBJ2-4, with 7 bases lining up with TRBD1. V dropped 2 bases and J dropped 0; count of bases not matched to a gene: 5. The V gene's germline CDR1 is SGHTS and CDR2 YDEGEE. The CDR3 is 16 amino acids. The CDR3 region is CASSLKQGLAKNIQYF. The CDR3 bases are TGTGCCAGCAGCTTAAAACAGGGGCTAGCCAAAAACATTCAGTACTTC.

This clonotype was recorded a few times. The rearrangement links TRBV9 to TRBJ2-1; tentatively, D is TRBD1 or TRBD2 (5 bases each). Trimming removed 5 bases at V and 7 bases at J, with 13 bases between. This CDR3 contains 13 residues. Germline CDR1 and CDR2: SGDLS and YYNGEE. The CDR3 region has the DNA TGTGCCAGCAGGGGACCTCCGGGTAATGAGCAGTTCTTC. It yields the protein CASRGPPGNEQFF.

This clonotype was recorded a few times. The chain joins TRBV9 to TRBJ2-7; D may be TRBD2 (5 bases). This CDR3 is 14 amino acids long. The ends were cut back, 1 base at V and 0 bases at J, with 8 bases in the middle. Looked up from germline, CDR1 is SGDLS and CDR2 is YYNGEE. CDR3: CASSVSGNSYEQYF. Here the CDR3 DNA reads TGTGCCAGCAGCGTATCGGGGAACTCCTACGAGCAGTACTTC.

This clonotype was counted between two and nine times. The chain links TRBV13 to TRBJ1-2; D unresolved. Germline V gene sequence: CDR1 PRHDT, CDR2 FYEKMQ (reference sequence). CDR3 size: 11 residues. Trimming removed 6 bases at V and 8 bases at J, with 10 bases between. The CDR3 nucleotides read TGTGCCAGCAGGGGCACGGGGGGCTACACCTTC. It codes for CASRGTGGYTF.

Remarks on this clonotype: This may come from a read error, since a much larger clone is one base off. The genes are TRBV28 and TRBJ2-3, with 7 bases that match TRBD2. The CDR3 runs to 14 residues. Germline V gene sequence: CDR1 MDHEN, CDR2 SYDVKM. V lost 10 bases to trimming and J lost 5 bases; unmatched junction nucleotides: 12. The CDR3 sequence is CATTAAGVIDTQYF. The CDR3 DNA reads TGTGCCACTACCGCGGCGGGAGTGATAGATACGCAGTATTTT.

This clonotype was detected only once. The chain employs TRBV19 and TRBJ2-2; 10 bases fit TRBD2. V trimming: 5 bases; J trimming: 6 bases; junction bases outside the gene matches: 6. There are 15 residues in the CDR3. Looked up from germline, CDR1 is LNHDA and CDR2 is SQIVND (reference sequence). Here the CDR3 DNA reads TGTGCCAGTAGTTTGGCTAGCGGGAGAGCCGGGGAGCTGTTTTTT. This gives the protein CASSLASGRAGELFF.

The chain couples TRBV30 to TRBJ2-6, with D unresolved. Germline V lookup: CDR1 GTSNPN, CDR2 SVGIG (reference sequence). The CDR3 has 15 amino acids. Trimming removed 2 bases from V and 3 bases from J, with 11 bases in between. CDR3: CAWSSIRGGANVLTF. As DNA, the CDR3 is TGTGCCTGGAGTTCCATACGAGGTGGGGCCAACGTCCTGACTTTC. The full variable domain, in which reference TRBV30 and TRBJ2-6 provide the parts outside the CDR3, is SQTIHQWPATLVQPVGSPLSLECTVEGTSNPNLYWYRQAAGRGLQLLFYSVGIGQISSEVPQNLSASRPQDRQFILSSKKLLLSDSGFYLCAWSSIRGGANVLTFGAGSRLTVL.

This clonotype was recorded at least ten times. The chain combines TRBV12-3 or TRBV12-4 with TRBJ2-5; D unresolved. The V end lost 3 bases, the J end lost 4 bases, and 9 bases lay between the germline ends. CDR3 length: 13 amino acids. CDR3 sequence reads: CASSFGVIETQYF. The CDR3 nucleotides read TGTGCCAGCAGTTTTGGGGTAATAGAGACCCAGTACTTC.

Many counts were recorded for this clonotype. The gene calls are TRBV12-3 or TRBV12-4 and TRBJ2-7; 10 bases match TRBD2. The CDR3 totals 15 residues. The ends lost 3 bases at V and 2 bases at J; junction bases unmatched: 4. The CDR3 protein is CASSLSGRATYEQYF. CDR3 coding DNA: TGTGCCAGCAGTTTGAGCGGGAGGGCCACCTACGAGCAGTACTTC.

This clonotype was seen many times. Here the CDR3 reads CASSPRAKGNTIYF. CDR3 coding DNA: TGTGCCAGCAGCCCGCGGGCGAAAGGAAACACCATATATTTT. The gene calls are TRBV3-1 and TRBJ1-3; D gene unclear. The germline V gene has CDR1 LGHDT and CDR2 YNNKEL (reference sequence). CDR3 length: 14 amino acids. Trimming took off 4 bases at V and 4 bases at J, with 11 bases between the two ends.

This clonotype has only a few counts. The chain uses TRBV29-1 and TRBJ1-3; D gene unclear. CDR3 size: 11 residues. The germline V and J ends were trimmed by 5 bases and 2 bases, with 4 bases remaining between them. Germline CDR1 reads SQVTM; CDR2 reads ANQGSEA. The CDR3 region has the DNA TGCAGCGTTCGGGCTGGAAACACCATATATTTT. It codes for CSVRAGNTIYF. Drawing the rest from reference TRBV29-1 and TRBJ1-3, the complete variable domain is SAVISQKPSRDICQRGTSLTIQCQVDSQVTMMFWYRQQPGQSLTLIATANQGSEATYESGFVIDKFPISRPNLTFSTLTVSNMSPEDSSIYLCSVRAGNTIYFGEGSWLTVV.

This clonotype appeared many times. This chain connects TRBV2 to TRBJ2-7; 10 bases agree with TRBD2. The germline CDR1 and CDR2 sequences are SNHLY and FYNNEI. This CDR3 spans 13 amino acids. The V gene end was trimmed by 6 bases and the J gene end by 5 bases; junction bases not matched to a gene: 4. For the CDR3, the DNA is TGTGCCAGCAGCCCTAGCGGGAGACACGAGCAGTACTTC. Translated, it gives CASSPSGRHEQYF.

This clonotype was seen repeatedly, ten times or more. The chain joins TRBV30 to TRBJ2-7; 10 bases agree with TRBD2. The CDR3 extends over 14 amino acids. The ends lost 2 bases at V and 7 bases at J; junction bases unmatched: 8. The germline gives CDR1 GTSNPN, CDR2 SVGIG (reference sequence). The CDR3 is CAWSWTSGQSEQYF. Written as DNA, the CDR3 is TGTGCCTGGAGTTGGACTAGCGGTCAATCGGAGCAGTACTTC.

Of note for this clonotype: A read error may be the cause here, since a much bigger clone is one base away. J is TRBJ2-1 and V is TRBV4-1; 7 bases are a match to TRBD2. The CDR3 loop spans 18 amino acids. Germline V gene sequence: CDR1 MGHRA, CDR2 YSYEKL. CDR3 nucleotide sequence: TGCGCCGGCAGCCCCCGTGCGATGATGGGCGGGGGTGAGCGTGAGCAGTTCTTC. Its translation: CAGSPRAMMGGGEREQFF.

Concerning this clonotype itself: At one of its ends the junction is not consistent with the germline gene, which may arise from a read error. The rearrangement links TRBV2 to TRBJ1-4, with D perhaps matching TRBD1 (5 bases). The germline V gene encodes CDR1 SNHLY and CDR2 FYNNEI. The CDR3 length is 13 residues. The CDR3 reads CASSRGFNGKLFF. The CDR3 DNA reads as TGTGCCAGCAGTAGGGGTTTTAATGGAAAACTGTTTTTT.

This clonotype has ten or more counts. The CDR3 DNA is TGCGCCAGTTCCCCTACACAGCGGAGCTCCTACAATGAGCAGTTCTTC. Protein sequence: CASSPTQRSSYNEQFF. The chain uses TRBV10-1 and TRBJ2-1; tentatively, D is TRBD2 (5 bases). CDR3 length: 16 amino acids. Germline CDR1 WNHNN, CDR2 SYGVQD (reference sequence). V dropped 9 bases and J dropped 0 bases, with 18 bases sitting between them.

This clonotype was picked up a small number of times. The genes are TRBV19 and TRBJ1-2, with D tentatively TRBD1 (5 bases). CDR1 is LNHDA, CDR2 SQIVND, per germline (reference sequence). The germline V and J ends were trimmed by 6 bases and 4 bases, with 18 bases remaining between them. This CDR3 has 15 amino acids. The CDR3 nucleotides read TGTGCCAGTAGCCCCACGGGGCCAATTAGCTATGGCTACACCTTC. Translating gives CASSPTGPISYGYTF.

This clonotype was observed many times. This chain connects TRBV28 to TRBJ2-5, with 13 bases fitting TRBD2. V lost 5 bases to trimming and J lost 13 bases; unmatched junction nucleotides: 10. The CDR3 length is 14 residues. The germline V gene encodes CDR1 MDHEN and CDR2 SYDVKM. DNA of the CDR3: TGTGCCAGCAGTCCTCGGAGGACTAGCGGGAGAACGTACTTC. This sequence encodes CASSPRRTSGRTYF.

This clonotype has more than one count but fewer than ten. The chain recombines TRBV5-6 with TRBJ2-5; TRBD1 matches 9 bases. The germline V gene has CDR1 SGHDT and CDR2 YYEEEE. Losses at the gene ends were 4 bases for V and 1 base for J; bases not matched to a gene: 8. This CDR3 has 16 residues. The DNA of the CDR3 is TGTGCCAGCAGCAGACTGGGACAGGGCAGCCAAGAGACCCAGTACTTC. Its translation is CASSRLGQGSQETQYF.

This chain connects TRBV4-1 to TRBJ2-5; D possibly corresponds to TRBD1 (6 bases). The CDR3 is 13 amino acids. Germline V CDR1 and CDR2: MGHRA, YSYEKL. V was pared by 2 bases and J by 3 bases, with 7 bases between. The CDR3: CASSQHREETQYF. In DNA form, the CDR3 reads TGCGCCAGCAGCCAACACAGGGAAGAGACCCAGTACTTC.

This clonotype came up many times. The chain carries TRBV5-1 and TRBJ2-7; TRBD1 agrees at 7 bases. Trimming cost V 4 bases and J 2 bases; bases outside gene matches: 3. This CDR3 comprises 13 residues. Per the germline V gene, CDR1 is SGHRS and CDR2 is YFSETQ. CDR3 amino acids: CASSPTGTYEQYF. The CDR3 DNA is TGCGCCAGCAGCCCGACAGGGACCTACGAGCAGTACTTC.